What follows are 7 T cell receptor beta chains derived from one specimen sequenced in a study of cytomegalovirus exposure and HLA in healthy donors. Both 60 Vbeta primers and 13 Jbeta primers went into the PCR. Here immunoSEQ multiplex PCR was the method, and the copy in TCRdb shows in-frame clones only, minus some. The sample has around 160,000 clones; approximately 79% are singletons. The sequenced sample consisted of PBMCs. These receptors were taken from a woman aged 40 to 50 in good health and CMV-seropositive.

The CDR3, as DNA: TGTGCCAGCAGTGAACAGGGATTCTCTGAAGCTTTCTTT. Its protein product is CASSEQGFSEAFF. The chain combines TRBV2 with TRBJ1-1; a weak D match, TRBD1 (5 bases). The germline V gene encodes CDR1 SNHLY and CDR2 FYNNEI. Trimming pared 2 bases from V and 6 bases from J, leaving 10 bases between. This CDR3 has 13 amino acids. Filled out from reference TRBV2 and TRBJ1-1, the complete variable domain reads EPEVTQTPSHQVTQMGQEVILRCVPISNHLYFYWYRQILGQKVEFLVSFYNNEISEKSEIFDDQFSVERPDGSNFTLKIRSTKLEDSAMYFCASSEQGFSEAFFGQGTRLTVV.

This clone was observed a handful of times. This chain uses TRBV2 with TRBJ2-7, with 9 nucleotides matching TRBD2. Germline-derived CDR1 and CDR2 are SNHLY and FYNNEI. CDR3 size: 13 residues. The ends lost 5 bases at V and 4 bases at J; junction bases unmatched: 3. CDR3 sequence reads: CASSRLAGYEQYF. As DNA, the CDR3 is TGTGCCAGCAGTCGCCTAGCGGGGTACGAGCAGTACTTC.

The chain uses TRBV29-1 and TRBJ1-2; D unresolved. CDR1 and CDR2 from the germline V gene are SQVTM and ANQGSEA. V lost 4 bases and J 5 bases, leaving 14 bases between the germline ends. The CDR3 length is 13 residues. CDR3 region: CSVARNLEYGYTF. The CDR3 nucleotides read TGCAGCGTTGCTAGGAACCTAGAATATGGCTACACCTTC. Full variable domain (rest looked up from reference TRBV29-1 and TRBJ1-2): SAVISQKPSRDICQRGTSLTIQCQVDSQVTMMFWYRQQPGQSLTLIATANQGSEATYESGFVIDKFPISRPNLTFSTLTVSNMSPEDSSIYLCSVARNLEYGYTFGSGTRLTVV.

This clone was detected only a few times. The V gene is TRBV7-6, the J gene TRBJ1-1; possible D gene TRBD1, 6 bases. Germline V lookup: CDR1 SGHVS, CDR2 FNYEAQ. There are 13 residues in the CDR3. Trimming removed 5 bases from V and 6 bases from J, with 13 bases in between. CDR3 residues: CASSPGVAAEAFF. The CDR3 nucleotides are TGTGCCAGCAGCCCAGGGGTGGCGGCTGAAGCTTTCTTT.

The chain carries TRBV9 and TRBJ2-3; D is perhaps TRBD2 (6 bases). V was cut by 0 bases and J by 5 bases, with 13 bases left in between. The germline V gene encodes CDR1 SGDLS and CDR2 YYNGEE. This CDR3 has 15 amino acids. Written as DNA, the CDR3 is TGTGCCAGCAGCGTAGAGGGCGGGGAGGTAGATACGCAGTATTTT. This encodes CASSVEGGEVDTQYF.

This sequence joins TRBV9 and TRBJ2-1; D is uncertain. The CDR3 loop spans 14 amino acids. The V gene lost 0 bases and the J gene lost 10 bases, with 14 bases spanning the gap. Germline V gene lookup returns CDR1 SGDLS and CDR2 YYNGEE. The CDR3 DNA sequence: TGTGCCAGCAGCGTAGATTTAGCTCTGAGGGAGCAGTTCTTC. It yields the protein CASSVDLALREQFF.

This clone occurred a few times. This CDR3 is CASSPPASGGSHEQYF. CDR3 DNA sequence: TGTGCCAGCTCACCCCCGGCGAGCGGGGGATCCCACGAGCAGTACTTC. The chain uses TRBV7-9 and TRBJ2-7; TRBD2 matches 8 bases. V lost 8 bases to trimming and J lost 5 bases; unmatched junction nucleotides: 17. The CDR3 is made up of 16 amino acids. Germline V gene sequence: CDR1 SEHNR, CDR2 FQNEAQ (reference sequence).